This TCR beta chain was sequenced in a study of cytomegalovirus exposure and HLA in healthy donors. Trimming stripped 6 bases from V and 1 base from J, with 12 bases between. This CDR3 contains 14 residues. Germline CDR1 is SGHTA and CDR2 is FQGTGA. About this clone itself: Its specificity is unknown.

The PCR was carried out with 60 Vbeta primers and 13 Jbeta primers. Libraries were prepared by immunoSEQ multiplex PCR; TCRdb keeps only in-frame clonotypes and omits some of them. The table has 90,000 to 100,000 clones, 60% to 80% seen once. Study-level points and caveats: Clonal expansion, a later analysis showed, was greater in HLA-associated TCR beta chains than in equally common others. The likely explanation for a cluster of highly shared sequence variants was sequencing artifact.

This TCR was sampled from a woman aged 55-70 years in good health and CMV-seropositive. J is TRBJ1-1 and V is TRBV7-3, with D perhaps TRBD1 (6 bases). Input material: PBMCs. CDR3 nucleotides: TGTGCCAGCAGTTTAGAACAGGGGAACACTGAAGCTTTCTTT. Translating it yields CASSLEQGNTEAFF.